A single T cell receptor beta chain is shown here with its context. The antigen is undetermined. The V gene's germline CDR1 is MNHNS and CDR2 SASEGT. The V gene lost 2 bases and the J gene lost 3 bases, with 20 bases spanning the gap. This CDR3 has 18 residues. Sequencing was performed with immunoSEQ multiplex PCR; in TCRdb, only in-frame clones are kept and a portion is missing. Here the sample spans tens of thousands of clones, roughly 90% being singletons. These data originate in a study of T cell responses to AZD1222 COVID-19 vaccine. Study-wide results and limits: Baseline seropositivity occurred in only a handful of AZD1222 recipients. Spike-specific TCRs gained breadth and depth after people received two AZD1222 doses. The donors showed a predominance of white British ancestry and of females, with possible underestimation of clonal diversity.

This receptor was obtained from an adult in good health. The chain is built from TRBV6-1 and TRBJ2-1; D is unclear. Sample: peripheral blood, taken on day 0 of AZD1222 vaccination. The DNA for the CDR3 is TGTGCCAGCAGTGAAAGCAGGCCGGGCGTCGTTATCTACAATGAGCAGTTCTTC. Translating gives CASSESRPGVVIYNEQFF.